The 9 T cell receptor beta chains below were found in one sample sequenced in a study of shared clonotypes between healthy human individuals. Here immunoSEQ multiplex PCR was the method, and the copy in TCRdb shows in-frame clones only, minus some. The sample records about 960,000 clones, roughly 72% being singletons. Sample: memory CD4+ T cells sorted from blood. Subset defined: CD45RA-negative fraction. The source of these receptors is a young man in good health.

The V call is TRBV7-3, the J call TRBJ1-3; 8 bases map to TRBD1. The V and J ends lost 5 bases and 0 bases, in that order; junction bases with no gene match: 6. The CDR3 covers 16 residues. The V gene's germline CDR1 is SGHTA and CDR2 FQGTGA. CDR3 in amino acids: CASSRRGLISGNTIYF. Written as DNA, the CDR3 is TGTGCCAGCAGCCGCAGGGGGCTGATCTCTGGAAACACCATATATTTT.

The J gene is TRBJ2-7, the V gene TRBV7-9; 7 bases map to TRBD1. The CDR3 has 15 residues. Germline CDR1 SEHNR, CDR2 FQNEAQ (reference sequence). V shed 0 bases, J shed 2 bases, and the junction held 4 bases outside the gene matches. The CDR3 nucleotides are TGTGCCAGCAGCTTAGCGGGGACAGATCCCTACGAGCAGTACTTC. This codes for CASSLAGTDPYEQYF.

The chain joins TRBV9 to TRBJ2-1; D unresolved. V was clipped by 0 bases and J by 4 bases, with 8 bases between them. Germline V gene sequence: CDR1 SGDLS, CDR2 YYNGEE. The CDR3 consists of 14 residues. CDR3 bases: TGTGCCAGCAGCGTAGTATCAGGATACAATGAGCAGTTCTTC. Amino acids: CASSVVSGYNEQFF. Filled out from reference TRBV9 and TRBJ2-1, the complete variable domain reads DSGVTQTPKHLITATGQRVTLRCSPRSGDLSVYWYQQSLDQGLQFLIQYYNGEERAKGNILERFSAQQFPDLHSELNLSSLELGDSALYFCASSVVSGYNEQFFGPGTRLTVL.

The V and J genes are TRBV30 and TRBJ2-7; 8 bases line up with TRBD1. This CDR3 region has 16 residues. V was clipped by 5 bases and J by 2 bases; unmatched bases: 14. The germline V gene encodes CDR1 GTSNPN and CDR2 SVGIG (reference sequence). CDR3 sequence reads: CAWGKSLRDRTYEQYF. For the CDR3, the DNA is TGTGCCTGGGGTAAAAGTCTCCGGGACAGGACCTACGAGCAGTACTTC.

A single count supports this clone. V is TRBV4-1 and J is TRBJ2-1, with TRBD2 identical over 10 bases. With 1 base clipped from V and 7 bases from J, the junction kept 4 bases outside the gene matches. The V gene's germline CDR1 is MGHRA and CDR2 YSYEKL. This CDR3 region has 15 residues. CDR3 DNA sequence: TGCGCCAGCAGCCAAGTTAGCGGGAGGTTTAATGAGCAGTTCTTC. Translation gives CASSQVSGRFNEQFF.

Notes on this clone: A clone one base away is much larger, so this may be a read error. The chain is built from TRBV6-1 and TRBJ2-7, with 10 bases matching TRBD2. The CDR3 has 14 amino acids. Germline CDR1 is MNHNS and CDR2 is SASEGT. V lost 3 bases, J lost 2 bases, and 1 base stayed unmatched. The CDR3 DNA reads as TGTGCCAGCAGTGATACTAGCGGGGCCTACGAGCAGTACTTC. Translation gives CASSDTSGAYEQYF.

J is TRBJ1-1 and V is TRBV18; 7 bases are a match to TRBD1. CDR3 size: 15 residues. Germline loops: CDR1 KGHSH, CDR2 LQKENI. The V and J ends lost 6 bases and 6 bases, in that order; junction bases with no gene match: 13. The CDR3 nucleotides read TGTGCCAGCTCTAGCGCGGTGGACAGGTCGGCTGAAGCTTTCTTT. Protein product: CASSSAVDRSAEAFF.

The V gene is TRBV7-2, the J gene TRBJ2-1; 7 positions agree with TRBD1. With 4 bases clipped from V and 5 bases from J, the junction kept 5 bases outside the gene matches. The CDR3 totals 14 residues. Germline V lookup: CDR1 SGHTA, CDR2 FQGNSA. Written as DNA, the CDR3 is TGTGCCAGCAGCTCACCGGGACAGCACAATGAGCAGTTCTTC. Translation gives CASSSPGQHNEQFF.

The V and J genes are TRBV7-8 and TRBJ2-7; 10 bases are a match to TRBD1. The CDR3 has 16 residues. Looked up from germline, CDR1 is SGHVS and CDR2 is FQNEAQ. V trimming: 5 bases; J trimming: 2 bases; junction bases outside the gene matches: 9. The CDR3 region is CASSNTGTGVAYEQYF. In DNA form, the CDR3 reads TGTGCCAGCAGCAATACCGGGACAGGGGTCGCCTACGAGCAGTACTTC.